The 27 T cell receptor beta chains below were found in one sample sequenced in a study of shared clonotypes between healthy human individuals. Measured with immunoSEQ multiplex PCR; TCRdb has only the in-frame clones, and not every one. The table records some 580,000 clones, less than 98% of them present only once. The sequenced sample was naive CD4+ T cells sorted from blood. Subset given: CD45RA+ positively selected. The source is a woman aged 30 to 39 in good health.

This chain uses TRBV28 with TRBJ1-2; no clear D. The germline V gene encodes CDR1 MDHEN and CDR2 SYDVKM. The ends were cut back, 5 bases at V and 3 bases at J, with 7 bases in the middle. This CDR3 region has 12 residues. CDR3: CASSQSHYGYTF. CDR3 in DNA: TGTGCCAGCAGTCAGTCGCACTATGGCTACACCTTC.

The rearrangement links TRBV19 to TRBJ1-1; 10 bases map to TRBD1. V was pared by 9 bases and J by 5 bases, with 6 bases of the junction left unmatched. From germline, CDR1 is LNHDA and CDR2 SQIVND (reference sequence). The CDR3 is 13 residues long. CDR3 bases: TGTGCCAGAAAAGGACAGGGGGGAACTGAAGCTTTCTTT. The encoded protein is CARKGQGGTEAFF.

The rearrangement joins TRBV19 to TRBJ2-7; weak D call: TRBD1 (6 bases). V was trimmed by 9 bases and J by 4 bases, leaving 22 bases between them. CDR3 length equals 15 residues. Germline V CDR1 and CDR2: LNHDA, SQIVND (reference sequence). In nucleotides, the CDR3 is TGTGCCAGCAGTCGCGACAGGATGTCCTATTACGAGCAGTACTTC. It yields the protein CASSRDRMSYYEQYF.

This chain connects TRBV10-3 to TRBJ1-2; D not resolved. Germline V lookup: CDR1 ENHRY, CDR2 SYGVKD. Trimming pared 2 bases from V and 6 bases from J, leaving 10 bases between. The CDR3 sequence is 13 residues long. The CDR3 here is CAISEITFDGYTF. Written as DNA, the CDR3 is TGTGCCATCAGTGAGATAACCTTCGATGGCTACACCTTC.

The chain links TRBV14 to TRBJ2-5; tentatively, D is TRBD1 (5 bases). The V gene's germline CDR1 is SGHDN and CDR2 FVKESK. The CDR3 is 14 residues long. V shed 2 bases and J shed 4 bases, with 11 bases lying between them. The CDR3 DNA reads as TGTGCCAGCAGCCAACTAGGGGTCACAGAGACCCAGTACTTC. This gives the protein CASSQLGVTETQYF.

V and J are TRBV18 and TRBJ2-7, with D unclear. The CDR3 runs 12 residues. CDR1 is KGHSH, CDR2 LQKENI, per germline. Trimming cost V 2 bases and J 5 bases, with 7 bases left between them. The CDR3 nucleotides read TGTGCCAGCTCACCAGGGAACCACGAGCAGTACTTC. Translated, it gives CASSPGNHEQYF. Looking up the rest from reference TRBV18 and TRBJ2-7 gives the full variable domain: NAGVMQNPRHLVRRRGQEARLRCSPMKGHSHVYWYRQLPEEGLKFMVYLQKENIIDESGMPKERFSAEFPKEGPSILRIQQVVRGDSAAYFCASSPGNHEQYFGPGTRLTVT.

The chain uses TRBV13 and TRBJ2-5, with a weak D call TRBD2 (5 bases). CDR1 is PRHDT, CDR2 FYEKMQ, per germline (reference sequence). This CDR3 spans 13 amino acids. Trimming pared 3 bases from V and 5 bases from J, leaving 10 bases between. CDR3 residues: CASSFRGRETQYF. The CDR3 DNA is TGTGCCAGCAGCTTTCGGGGTCGGGAGACCCAGTACTTC.

The chain recombines TRBV15 with TRBJ2-1; TRBD1 might be the D (5 bases). The CDR3 length is 14 residues. Trimming removed 6 bases at V and 2 bases at J, with 11 bases between. CDR1 and CDR2 from the germline V gene are LNHNV and YYDKDF (reference sequence). The CDR3 DNA reads TGTGCCACCAGTGAGGTAGGGGCCTACAATGAGCAGTTCTTC. It codes for CATSEVGAYNEQFF. Full variable domain (missing parts from reference TRBV15 and TRBJ2-1): DAMVIQNPRYQVTQFGKPVTLSCSQTLNHNVMYWYQQKSSQAPKLLFHYYDKDFNNEADTPDNFQSRRPNTSFCFLDIRSPGLGDTAMYLCATSEVGAYNEQFFGPGTRLTVL.

The chain recombines TRBV27 with TRBJ2-5; D possibly corresponds to TRBD2 (6 bases). Germline loops: CDR1 MNHEY, CDR2 SMNVEV (reference sequence). V lost 5 bases and J 5 bases, leaving 21 bases between the germline ends. This CDR3 spans 16 amino acids. DNA for the CDR3: TGTGCCAGCAGTCCCGCATCGACTAGTGGGGCGGAGACCCAGTACTTC. Protein product: CASSPASTSGAETQYF.

This chain joins TRBV2 and TRBJ1-3; unclear D gene. Germline CDR1 reads SNHLY; CDR2 reads FYNNEI. This CDR3 has 14 residues. The V end lost 4 bases, the J end lost 0 bases, and 7 bases lay between the germline ends. The CDR3 sequence: CASSGEHSGNTIYF. As DNA, the CDR3 is TGTGCCAGCAGTGGTGAACACTCTGGAAACACCATATATTTT. Variable domain in full (rest from reference TRBV2 and TRBJ1-3): EPEVTQTPSHQVTQMGQEVILRCVPISNHLYFYWYRQILGQKVEFLVSFYNNEISEKSEIFDDQFSVERPDGSNFTLKIRSTKLEDSAMYFCASSGEHSGNTIYFGEGSWLTVV.

The chain is built from TRBV5-1 and TRBJ2-7; D remains unclear. The ends were cut back, 0 bases at V and 0 bases at J, with 7 bases in the middle. CDR1 is SGHRS, CDR2 YFSETQ, per germline. The CDR3 sequence is 14 residues long. The CDR3 nucleotides read TGCGCCAGCAGCTTGGTTTTCAGCTCCTACGAGCAGTACTTC. As protein: CASSLVFSSYEQYF.

This sequence joins TRBV29-1 and TRBJ1-1; TRBD1 matches at 9 bases. CDR1 and CDR2 from the germline V gene are SQVTM and ANQGSEA. The CDR3 contains 15 residues. V lost 6 bases to trimming and J lost 6 bases; unmatched junction nucleotides: 14. CDR3 amino acids: CSVDGDRVTGPEAFF. CDR3 DNA: TGCAGCGTGGATGGGGACAGGGTGACGGGGCCTGAAGCTTTCTTT.

This chain connects TRBV5-1 to TRBJ1-4, with D possibly being TRBD1 (5 bases). The CDR3 spans 15 residues. CDR1 is SGHRS and CDR2 is YFSETQ in the germline V gene. Trimming took 0 bases from V and 8 from J, leaving 14 bases between them. In DNA form, the CDR3 reads TGCGCCAGCAGCTTGGCAGGGACCTGGGTAGAAAAACTGTTTTTT. Translation gives CASSLAGTWVEKLFF.

This chain connects TRBV6-4 to TRBJ2-3; D is undetermined. Germline V gives CDR1 MRHNA, CDR2 SNTAGT. CDR3 size: 13 residues. The V gene lost 6 bases and the J gene lost 5 bases, with 12 bases spanning the gap. The CDR3 DNA reads as TGTGCCAGCAGCCCCGTCCTTGGAGATACGCAGTATTTT. It encodes CASSPVLGDTQYF.

The genes are TRBV7-9 and TRBJ2-5; 8 nucleotides agree with TRBD2. This CDR3 spans 16 amino acids. The germline CDR1 and CDR2 sequences are SEHNR and FQNEAQ (reference sequence). J was trimmed by 2 bases and V by 6 bases; bases with no gene match: 11. This CDR3 is CASSYTIAGLQETQYF. The CDR3 DNA sequence: TGTGCCAGCAGTTATACTATAGCGGGGTTGCAAGAGACCCAGTACTTC. Using reference TRBV7-9 and TRBJ2-5 for the parts outside the CDR3, the full variable domain is DTGVSQNPRHKITKRGQNVTFRCDPISEHNRLYWYRQTLGQGPEFLTYFQNEAQLEKSRLLSDRFSAERPKGSFSTLEIQRTEQGDSAMYLCASSYTIAGLQETQYFGPGTRLLVL.

For this clone: At the DNA level, this CDR3 is encoded by other sequences in the same sample as well. V gene TRBV5-1 combines with J gene TRBJ2-2, with a tentative D call TRBD1 (6 bases). Germline V CDR1 and CDR2: SGHRS, YFSETQ. This CDR3 comprises 14 residues. V lost 0 bases and J lost 5, with 8 bases in between. DNA for the CDR3: TGCGCCAGCAGCTTGGCCAGGGGTACCGGGGAGCTGTTTTTT. Translated: CASSLARGTGELFF.

The CDR3 sequence: CASSSLGTQSSYEQYF. CDR3 in DNA: TGTGCCAGCAGCTCCCTCGGGACACAGAGCTCCTACGAGCAGTACTTC. The genes are TRBV7-9 and TRBJ2-7; a weak D match, TRBD1 (6 bases). This CDR3 has 16 amino acids. Deletions cut 4 bases from V and 0 bases from J, with 16 bases between. Germline V lookup: CDR1 SEHNR, CDR2 FQNEAQ (reference sequence).

This rearrangement joins TRBV5-1 to TRBJ2-3, with TRBD1 identical over 8 bases. The CDR3 is 15 amino acids. V dropped 4 bases and J dropped 5; count of bases not matched to a gene: 9. Germline V gene data show CDR1 as SGHRS and CDR2 as YFSETQ. The CDR3 protein is CASSVRRGTGDTQYF. DNA of the CDR3: TGCGCCAGCAGCGTCCGCCGTGGGACAGGAGATACGCAGTATTTT.

The J gene is TRBJ1-4, the V gene TRBV10-3, with 9 bases aligning to TRBD1. The CDR3 has 13 amino acids. V was clipped by 10 bases and J by 7 bases; unmatched bases: 7. Germline V lookup: CDR1 ENHRY, CDR2 SYGVKD. CDR3 loop: CATGQGLGEKLFF. The CDR3 DNA reads TGTGCCACCGGACAGGGGTTGGGTGAAAAACTGTTTTTT.

The chain couples TRBV19 to TRBJ2-5; D is undetermined. The DNA matches TRBJ2-7 better at its end, which makes the J call doubtful. The CDR3 length is 14 residues. The germline CDR1 and CDR2 sequences are LNHDA and SQIVND (reference sequence). CDR3 in amino acids: CASRRLSTSYEQYF. CDR3 nucleotide sequence: TGTGCCAGTAGGAGACTTTCTACCTCCTACGAGCAGTACTTC.

The chain joins TRBV27 to TRBJ2-5, with 9 bases identical to TRBD2. After removal of 4 bases from V and 4 bases from J, the junction contained 13 bases not matched to a gene. Germline V gene lookup returns CDR1 MNHEY and CDR2 SMNVEV (reference sequence). The CDR3 totals 17 residues. The chain's CDR3 is CASSSLAELAGIETQYF. In nucleotides, the CDR3 is TGTGCCAGCAGTTCCCTCGCTGAGCTAGCGGGAATAGAGACCCAGTACTTC.

The chain joins TRBV6-4 to TRBJ2-3; D remains unclear. Germline V gives CDR1 MRHNA, CDR2 SNTAGT. The CDR3 has 19 residues. V lost 2 bases, J lost 1 base, and 22 bases lay in between. The CDR3 DNA is TGTGCCAGCAGTGACCCCAGAGAGGCTCGCTTCGTCCGCACAGATACGCAGTATTTT. Translating it yields CASSDPREARFVRTDTQYF.

On this clone: Different DNA sequences within this sample yield the same CDR3. The genes are TRBV7-9 and TRBJ2-3; 8 bases agree with TRBD2. This CDR3 spans 15 amino acids. Losses at the gene ends were 1 base for V and 3 bases for J; bases not matched to a gene: 3. Germline V gene lookup returns CDR1 SEHNR and CDR2 FQNEAQ (reference sequence). The CDR3 region is CASSLVASGTDTQYF. The CDR3, as DNA: TGTGCCAGCAGCTTAGTTGCTAGCGGGACAGATACGCAGTATTTT.

The chain links TRBV7-2 to TRBJ2-2; 14 bases align to TRBD2. This CDR3 is 19 amino acids long. V lost 5 bases and J lost 2; bases outside the gene matches: 10. Germline CDR1 is SGHTA and CDR2 is FQGNSA. The CDR3 DNA follows: TGTGCCAGCAGCCAACCTCTGACTAGCGGGAGGGGTAACACCGGGGAGCTGTTTTTT. It specifies CASSQPLTSGRGNTGELFF.

V gene TRBV5-4 combines with J gene TRBJ2-2; 12 nucleotides line up with TRBD2. Germline lookup yields CDR1 SGHNT and CDR2 YYREEE (reference sequence). The CDR3 is 17 residues long. V shed 9 bases, J shed 5 bases, and the junction held 14 bases outside the gene matches. CDR3 region: CATGRASGRASTGELFF. CDR3 coding DNA: TGTGCCACCGGCCGTGCTAGCGGGAGGGCCTCTACCGGGGAGCTGTTTTTT.

V and J are TRBV5-1 and TRBJ1-4; D is undetermined. The CDR3 consists of 15 residues. The germline V gene encodes CDR1 SGHRS and CDR2 YFSETQ. V dropped 0 bases and J dropped 4 bases, with 10 bases sitting between them. The CDR3 nucleotides are TGCGCCAGCAGCTTGGGCCCGAAAAATAATGAAAAACTGTTTTTT. This sequence encodes CASSLGPKNNEKLFF.

J is TRBJ2-3 and V is TRBV7-2; the D call may be TRBD1 or TRBD2 (5 bases each). This CDR3 is 14 amino acids long. The germline V and J ends were trimmed by 5 bases and 0 bases, with 9 bases remaining between them. CDR1 is SGHTA and CDR2 is FQGNSA in the germline V gene. The chain's CDR3 is CASSHWDSTDTQYF. The CDR3 nucleotides read TGTGCCAGCAGCCATTGGGACAGCACAGATACGCAGTATTTT.